Below, one T cell receptor (beta chain) is given with its context. This record comes from a study of blood T cell repertoires in COVID-19. The J segment lost 4 bases and the V segment lost 0 bases, leaving 16 bases of the junction unmatched. The CDR3 runs to 18 residues. Germline CDR1 and CDR2: GTSNPN and SVGIG (reference sequence). Method: immunoSEQ multiplex PCR; TCRdb's copy keeps in-frame clones and lacks some. The sample lists approximately 400,000 clones, approximately 88% occurring once. The sample taken for sequencing was peripheral blood. The receptor comes from a woman between 45 and 60 years old with COVID-19, enrolled during active disease. The genes are TRBV30 and TRBJ1-2; 8 nucleotides match TRBD1. CDR3: CAWSVTFHRGALSYGYTF. In DNA, the CDR3 is TGTGCCTGGAGTGTAACGTTTCACAGGGGGGCGCTTAGCTATGGCTACACCTTC.